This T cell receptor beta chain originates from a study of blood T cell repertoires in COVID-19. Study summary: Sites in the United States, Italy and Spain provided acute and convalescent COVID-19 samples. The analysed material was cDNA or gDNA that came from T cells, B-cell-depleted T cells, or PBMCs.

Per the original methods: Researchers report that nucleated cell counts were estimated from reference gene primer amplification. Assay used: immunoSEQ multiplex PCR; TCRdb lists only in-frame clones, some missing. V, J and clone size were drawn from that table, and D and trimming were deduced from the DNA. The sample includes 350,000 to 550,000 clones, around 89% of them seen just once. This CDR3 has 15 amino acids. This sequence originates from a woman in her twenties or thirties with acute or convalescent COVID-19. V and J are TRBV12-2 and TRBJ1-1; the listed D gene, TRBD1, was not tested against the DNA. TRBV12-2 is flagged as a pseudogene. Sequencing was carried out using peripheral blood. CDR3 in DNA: TGTGCAAGTCGCTTAGAGGCCAGGGGGCGAGCTGAAGCTTTCTTT. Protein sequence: CASRLEARGRAEAFF.